This TCR beta chain was retrieved from a study of shared clonotypes between healthy human individuals. Study-level results: Relative to clonotypes present in all four donors, those not shared had lower generation probabilities.

Those who donated were healthy HIV-negative adults, with no recent acute infections or vaccinations reported. V shed 6 bases and J shed 2 bases, with 20 bases lying between them. The CDR3 consists of 16 residues. Germline loops: CDR1 SGHRS, CDR2 YFSETQ. The assay was immunoSEQ multiplex PCR, and TCRdb's table has in-frame clones only and misses some. The data show 2,500,000 or so clones, approximately 93% seen once. Note on this clone: What it binds is unknown.

The rearrangement joins TRBV5-1 to TRBJ2-5; no clear D. Sequencing was carried out using naive CD4+ T cells from PBMCs. Sample subset: CD45RA+ positively selected. The clonotype originates from a man between 18 and 35 years old in good health. Some clones in this sample may be carry-over from other donors' samples. The CDR3 bases are TGCGCCAGCAAGGAACCCTCCGGCAACAGTCAAGAGACCCAGTACTTC. Amino acids: CASKEPSGNSQETQYF.